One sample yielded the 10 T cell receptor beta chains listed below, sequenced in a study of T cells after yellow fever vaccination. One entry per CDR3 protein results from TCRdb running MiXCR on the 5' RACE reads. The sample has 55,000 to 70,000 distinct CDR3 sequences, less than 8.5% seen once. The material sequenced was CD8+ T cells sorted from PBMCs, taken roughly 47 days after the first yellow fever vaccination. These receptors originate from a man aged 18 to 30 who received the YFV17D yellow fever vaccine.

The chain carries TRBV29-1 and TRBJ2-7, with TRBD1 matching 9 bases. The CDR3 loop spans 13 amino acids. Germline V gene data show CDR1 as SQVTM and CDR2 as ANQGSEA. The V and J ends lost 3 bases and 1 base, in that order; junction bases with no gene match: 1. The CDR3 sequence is CSVDGQGSYEQYF. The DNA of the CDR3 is TGCAGCGTTGACGGACAGGGGTCCTACGAGCAGTACTTC.

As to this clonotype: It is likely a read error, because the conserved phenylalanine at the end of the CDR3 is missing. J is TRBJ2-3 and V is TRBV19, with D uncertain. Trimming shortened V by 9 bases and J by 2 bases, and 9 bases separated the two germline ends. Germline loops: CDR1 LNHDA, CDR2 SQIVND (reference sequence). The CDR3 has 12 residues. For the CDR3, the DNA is TGTGCCAGCCGGGCCCCCACAGATACGCAGTATCTT. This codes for CASRAPTDTQYL.

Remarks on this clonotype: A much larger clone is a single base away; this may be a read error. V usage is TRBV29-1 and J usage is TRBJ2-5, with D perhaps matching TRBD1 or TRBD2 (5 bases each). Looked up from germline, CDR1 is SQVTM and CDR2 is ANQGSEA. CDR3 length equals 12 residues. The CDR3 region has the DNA TGCAGCGTTGGGGATGGGGGTGAGACCCAGAACTTC. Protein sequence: CSVGDGGETQNF.

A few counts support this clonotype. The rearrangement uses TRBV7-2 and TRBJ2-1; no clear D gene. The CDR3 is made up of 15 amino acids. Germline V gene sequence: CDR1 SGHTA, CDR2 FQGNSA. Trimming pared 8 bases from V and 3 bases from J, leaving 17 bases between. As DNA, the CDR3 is TGTGCCAGCGAAACGGAGAGACTGAGCTACAATGAGCAGTTCTTC. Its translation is CASETERLSYNEQFF.

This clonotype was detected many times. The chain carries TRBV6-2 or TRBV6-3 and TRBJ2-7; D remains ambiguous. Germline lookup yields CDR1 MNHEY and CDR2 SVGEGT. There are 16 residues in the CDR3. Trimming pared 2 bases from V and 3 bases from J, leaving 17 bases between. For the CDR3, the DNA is TGTGCCAGCAGTTACAAAACCGGACGGATGTACTACGAGCAGTACTTC. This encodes CASSYKTGRMYYEQYF.

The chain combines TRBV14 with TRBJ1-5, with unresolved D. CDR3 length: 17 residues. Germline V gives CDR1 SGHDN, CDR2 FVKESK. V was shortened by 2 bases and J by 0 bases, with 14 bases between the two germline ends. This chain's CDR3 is CASSQLESPYSNQPQHF. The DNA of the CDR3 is TGTGCCAGCAGCCAATTAGAGAGCCCGTATAGCAATCAGCCCCAGCATTTT.

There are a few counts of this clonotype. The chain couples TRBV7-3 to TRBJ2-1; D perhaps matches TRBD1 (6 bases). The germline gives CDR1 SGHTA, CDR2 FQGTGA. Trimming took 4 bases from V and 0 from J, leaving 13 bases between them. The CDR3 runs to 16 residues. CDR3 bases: TGTGCCAGCAGCTCCCCGGACAGTAGCTCCTACAATGAGCAGTTCTTC. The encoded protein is CASSSPDSSSYNEQFF.

CDR3 residues: CSGVTGGNGEAFF. The CDR3 DNA is TGCAGCGGGGTGACAGGGGGTAATGGTGAAGCTTTCTTT. This chain links TRBV29-1 with TRBJ1-1; 9 bases align to TRBD1. J lost 7 bases, V lost 7 bases, and 10 bases had no gene match. The CDR3 has 13 amino acids. Germline assignment: CDR1 SQVTM and CDR2 ANQGSEA.

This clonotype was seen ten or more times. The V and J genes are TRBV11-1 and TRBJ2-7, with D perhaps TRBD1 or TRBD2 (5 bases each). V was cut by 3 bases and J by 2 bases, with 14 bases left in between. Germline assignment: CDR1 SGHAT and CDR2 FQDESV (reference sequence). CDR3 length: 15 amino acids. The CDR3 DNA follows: TGTGCCAGCAGCTTTTACTCCGGGACGGCCTACGAGCAGTACGTC. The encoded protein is CASSFYSGTAYEQYV.

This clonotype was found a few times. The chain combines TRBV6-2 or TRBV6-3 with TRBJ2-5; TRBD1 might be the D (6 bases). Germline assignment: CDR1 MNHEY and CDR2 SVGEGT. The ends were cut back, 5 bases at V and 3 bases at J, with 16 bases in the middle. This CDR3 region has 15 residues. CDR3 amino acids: CASSLIGDTKETQYF. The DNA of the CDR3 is TGTGCCAGCAGTCTAATAGGGGACACCAAAGAGACCCAGTACTTC.